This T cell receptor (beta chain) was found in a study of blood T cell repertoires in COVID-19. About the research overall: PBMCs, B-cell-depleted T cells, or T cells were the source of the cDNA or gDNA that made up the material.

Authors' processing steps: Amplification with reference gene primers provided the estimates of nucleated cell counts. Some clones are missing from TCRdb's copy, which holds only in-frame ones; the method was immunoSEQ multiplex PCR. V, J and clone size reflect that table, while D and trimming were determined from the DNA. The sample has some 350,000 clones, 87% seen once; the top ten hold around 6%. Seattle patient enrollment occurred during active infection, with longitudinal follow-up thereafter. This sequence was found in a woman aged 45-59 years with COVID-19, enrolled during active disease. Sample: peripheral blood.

CDR3 loop: CASSRGLAGDEQFF. The CDR3, as DNA: TGTGCCAGCAGCCGGGGACTAGCGGGGGATGAGCAGTTCTTC. The chain couples TRBV13 to TRBJ2-1, with TRBD2 matching 14 bases. V dropped 5 bases and J dropped 8; count of bases not matched to a gene: 2. This CDR3 region has 14 residues. Per germline, CDR1 PRHDT and CDR2 FYEKMQ (reference sequence).